The 14 T cell receptor beta chains in this list originate from one sample, sequenced in a study of regulatory T cells in long-lasting Graves disease. TCR beta libraries were built with iRepertoire HTBI primers and Arm-PCR of CDR3 regions. TCRdb processed the multiplex PCR reads anew with MiXCR; each CDR3 protein has one entry. The table records some 490,000 distinct CDR3 sequences, approximately 12% of them present only once. Time point specified: newly diagnosed GD, antithyroid drugs for less than 3 months. Making the TCR library involved RNA that had been extracted from PBMCs. Separately, the same data were catalogued under a study of T cells in Graves' hyperthyroidism and ophthalmopathy.

Sequencing used peripheral blood mononuclear cells (PBMCs), obtained at new diagnosis, from a patient treated with antithyroid drugs. The receptors stem from a woman aged 30 to 39 with Graves disease.

The table lists this clonotype with many counts. The CDR3: CASSNLGGRNTGELFF. The CDR3 DNA reads as TGCGCCAGCAGTAATCTAGGCGGGAGGAACACCGGGGAGCTGTTTTTT. The rearrangement joins TRBV5-1 to TRBJ2-2; 7 bases fit TRBD2. There are 16 residues in the CDR3. After removal of 5 bases from V and 1 base from J, the junction contained 8 bases not matched to a gene. Germline loops: CDR1 SGHRS, CDR2 YFSETQ.

This clonotype has at least ten counts. V gene TRBV30 combines with J gene TRBJ2-7; no clear D gene. Germline assignment: CDR1 GTSNPN and CDR2 SVGIG (reference sequence). The CDR3 has 12 residues. With 0 bases removed from V and 0 bases from J, the gap between germline ends came to 3 bases. The CDR3 coding sequence is TGTGCCTGGAGTGTACGCTCCTACGAGCAGTACTTC. Its protein product is CAWSVRSYEQYF.

The chain recombines TRBV12-3 or TRBV12-4 with TRBJ1-1; D is perhaps TRBD1 (6 bases). This CDR3 contains 14 residues. V was cut by 4 bases and J by 4 bases, with 13 bases left in between. Written as DNA, the CDR3 is TGTGCCAGCAGTTCACTACAGGGTACCACTGAAGCTTTCTTT. This gives the protein CASSSLQGTTEAFF.

This clonotype was recorded a few times. The V call is TRBV6-1, the J call TRBJ2-5, with 7 bases matching TRBD2. With 6 bases clipped from V and 5 bases from J, the junction kept 9 bases outside the gene matches. The CDR3 spans 14 residues. Germline V lookup: CDR1 MNHNS, CDR2 SASEGT. The chain's CDR3 is CASRLGGSLETQYF. For the CDR3, the DNA is TGTGCCAGCAGACTGGGAGGGTCGTTGGAGACCCAGTACTTC.

This clonotype was counted a few times. The chain recombines TRBV6-2 or TRBV6-3 with TRBJ2-7; D may correspond to TRBD1 or TRBD2 (5 bases each). This CDR3 is 15 amino acids long. Trimming shortened V by 4 bases and J by 1 base, and 14 bases separated the two germline ends. CDR1 and CDR2 from the germline V gene are MNHEY and SVGEGT. For the CDR3, the DNA is TGTGCCAGCAGTTGGGACCGTGAGGGATCCTACGAGCAGTACTTC. The encoded protein is CASSWDREGSYEQYF.

This clonotype was picked up many times. The rearrangement uses TRBV19 and TRBJ2-7; perhaps TRBD2 as D (6 bases). The germline V and J ends were trimmed by 1 base and 2 bases, with 18 bases remaining between them. This CDR3 has 17 residues. The V gene's germline CDR1 is LNHDA and CDR2 SQIVND (reference sequence). CDR3 sequence (DNA): TGTGCCAGTAGTATAGTCCACAGCCGCCGGACTACCTACGAGCAGTACTTC. Its translation is CASSIVHSRRTTYEQYF.

There are many counts of this clonotype. The chain recombines TRBV28 with TRBJ1-2; 8 nucleotides agree with TRBD1. CDR1 and CDR2 from the germline V gene are MDHEN and SYDVKM. J lost 6 bases, V lost 6 bases, and 21 bases had no gene match. This CDR3 contains 18 residues. The CDR3 nucleotides read TGTGCCAGCAGAACGGTTCGGACAGGGATAAGGGGGTACCATGGCTACACCTTC. Translation gives CASRTVRTGIRGYHGYTF.

As concerns this clonotype: The conserved phenylalanine or tryptophan normally closing the CDR3 is absent here, so this likely arose from a read error. V is TRBV9 and J is TRBJ2-1; D possibly corresponds to TRBD1 (6 bases). Germline values: CDR1 SGDLS, CDR2 YYNGEE. CDR3 length: 20 residues. V was pared by 0 bases and J by 1 base, with 23 bases between. CDR3 sequence reads: CASSVASGTKGPRSYNEQFS. In DNA form, the CDR3 reads TGTGCCAGCAGCGTAGCGTCCGGGACAAAAGGACCTAGGTCCTACAATGAGCAGTTCTCC.

J is TRBJ2-7 and V is TRBV6-5; TRBD1 is a possible D gene (6 bases). In germline, CDR1 is MNHEY, CDR2 SVGAGI. The CDR3 is 13 amino acids. The V gene lost 2 bases and the J gene lost 3 bases, with 8 bases spanning the gap. CDR3 region: CASSYGTLYEQYF. The CDR3 DNA reads as TGTGCCAGCAGTTACGGGACACTCTACGAGCAGTACTTC.

V usage is TRBV7-2 and J usage is TRBJ2-5; 12 bases fit TRBD2. The CDR3 totals 16 residues. Trimming cost V 5 bases and J 5 bases; bases outside gene matches: 9. Germline V gives CDR1 SGHTA, CDR2 FQGNSA. Here the CDR3 DNA reads TGTGCCAGCAGCCGAGCTAGCGGGAGGGCCCTTGAGACCCAGTACTTC. Translation gives CASSRASGRALETQYF.

At least ten counts were recorded for this clonotype. This chain links TRBV11-2 with TRBJ2-3, with D unresolved. This CDR3 spans 15 amino acids. Germline values: CDR1 SGHAT, CDR2 FQNNGV. V was cut by 5 bases and J by 1 base, with 13 bases left in between. DNA for the CDR3: TGTGCCAGCAGCCCTCAACCATTCCGCACAGATACGCAGTATTTT. Translating gives CASSPQPFRTDTQYF.

A note on this clonotype: Since a much larger clone is just one base distant, this may be a read error. This chain joins TRBV6-5 and TRBJ1-1; perhaps TRBD1 as D (5 bases). V was cut by 2 bases and J by 1 base, with 14 bases left in between. This CDR3 has 16 residues. Looked up from germline, CDR1 is MNHEY and CDR2 is SVGAGI. For the CDR3, the DNA is TGTGCCAGCAGTTACGGGGCAGGGTTTGGGAACACTGAAGCTTTCTTT. Translation gives CASSYGAGFGNTEAFF.

Remarks on this clonotype: It is likely a read error: a sequence one base away is far more abundant. The chain combines TRBV6-9 with TRBJ1-1; no clear D gene. The CDR3 loop spans 13 amino acids. Germline CDR1 MNHGY, CDR2 SVAAGI. The CDR3 protein is CASSYDGNTEVFF. The CDR3 bases are TGTGCCAGCAGTTACGACGGGAACACTGAAGTTTTCTTT.

The table lists this clonotype with many counts. V usage is TRBV29-1 and J usage is TRBJ1-4, with a tentative D call TRBD1 (6 bases). Germline-derived CDR1 and CDR2 are SQVTM and ANQGSEA. The CDR3 consists of 15 residues. V was cut by 0 bases and J by 4 bases, with 12 bases left in between. Here the CDR3 DNA reads TGCAGCGTTGAAGATCGAGGGGGACATAATGAAAAACTGTTTTTT. As protein: CSVEDRGGHNEKLFF.